The 14 T cell receptor beta chains below were found in one sample sequenced in a study of T cell responses to AZD1222 COVID-19 vaccine. Sequencing used immunoSEQ multiplex PCR; TCRdb keeps in-frame clones, though not all of them. The sample gives approximately 110,000 clones, around 95% of which show up once; under 2.5% is in the top ten. Sequenced here: peripheral blood, sampled on day 0 of AZD1222 vaccination. These receptors were obtained from an adult in good health.

V is TRBV18 and J is TRBJ1-1; D is ambiguous. The CDR3 covers 15 residues. The germline CDR1 and CDR2 sequences are KGHSH and LQKENI. V lost 0 bases to trimming and J lost 2 bases, with 10 bases between them. The CDR3 region has the DNA TGTGCCAGCTCACCACCGTATGGCAGTAACACTGAAGCTTTCTTT. Translation gives CASSPPYGSNTEAFF. Drawing the rest from reference TRBV18 and TRBJ1-1, the complete variable domain is NAGVMQNPRHLVRRRGQEARLRCSPMKGHSHVYWYRQLPEEGLKFMVYLQKENIIDESGMPKERFSAEFPKEGPSILRIQQVVRGDSAAYFCASSPPYGSNTEAFFGQGTRLTVV.

The chain carries TRBV18 and TRBJ1-3; unclear D gene. The V gene lost 3 bases and the J gene lost 2 bases, with 14 bases spanning the gap. CDR3 length equals 16 residues. Germline V gives CDR1 KGHSH, CDR2 LQKENI. CDR3 coding DNA: TGTGCCAGCTCACCGCCAGGACGGAAACCTGGAAACACCATATATTTT. Translated: CASSPPGRKPGNTIYF.

The chain recombines TRBV4-1 with TRBJ2-1, with no clear D. CDR1 and CDR2 (germline): MGHRA, YSYEKL. The ends were cut back, 1 base at V and 14 bases at J, with 6 bases in the middle. The CDR3 is made up of 10 amino acids. The CDR3 here is CASSQVTKFF. The DNA for the CDR3 is TGCGCCAGCAGCCAAGTAACCAAGTTCTTC.

This chain joins TRBV19 and TRBJ1-5; TRBD1 might be the D (5 bases). Trimming pared 5 bases from V and 7 bases from J, leaving 21 bases between. Germline CDR1 and CDR2: LNHDA and SQIVND (reference sequence). This CDR3 has 16 residues. The CDR3 loop reads CASSPRAPGNFQPQHF. CDR3 DNA: TGTGCCAGTAGTCCGAGGGCCCCAGGGAACTTCCAGCCCCAGCATTTT.

The chain has TRBV2 and TRBJ1-2, with D hard to call. Germline V gene data show CDR1 as SNHLY and CDR2 as FYNNEI. Trimming cost V 2 bases and J 4 bases, with 11 bases left between them. This CDR3 contains 14 residues. CDR3 residues: CASSELRRVYGYTF. The CDR3 DNA reads TGTGCCAGCAGTGAACTACGCCGAGTCTATGGCTACACCTTC.

The chain couples TRBV7-2 to TRBJ1-2; 7 bases are shared with TRBD1. Per the germline V gene, CDR1 is SGHTA and CDR2 is FQGNSA. The V and J ends lost 2 bases and 5 bases, in that order; junction bases with no gene match: 5. CDR3 length: 14 amino acids. The CDR3 loop reads CASSLWDRLYGYTF. The CDR3 nucleotides read TGTGCCAGCAGCTTATGGGACAGACTGTATGGCTACACCTTC.

V is TRBV4-1 and J is TRBJ1-2, with no clear D. The CDR3 extends over 15 amino acids. The germline V and J ends were trimmed by 2 bases and 0 bases, with 10 bases remaining between them. The V gene's germline CDR1 is MGHRA and CDR2 YSYEKL. The DNA for the CDR3 is TGCGCCAGCAGCCAACTTGACCATTCTAACTATGGCTACACCTTC. Its translation: CASSQLDHSNYGYTF.

The rearrangement uses TRBV10-3 and TRBJ1-2; D is unresolved. Germline CDR1 and CDR2: ENHRY and SYGVKD. The V end was cut by 9 bases, the J end by 1 base, with 15 bases between. CDR3 length: 14 amino acids. Here the CDR3 DNA reads TGTGCCATATCTCCGGGAAGGGATAACTATGGCTACACCTTC. Translating gives CAISPGRDNYGYTF.

The chain is built from TRBV9 and TRBJ2-3; D might be TRBD2 (5 bases). The CDR3 runs to 12 residues. Germline V gene data show CDR1 as SGDLS and CDR2 as YYNGEE. V was trimmed by 5 bases and J by 8 bases, leaving 12 bases between them. This CDR3 is CASRAGESTQYF. The CDR3 coding sequence is TGTGCCAGCAGGGCCGGGGAGTCTACGCAGTATTTT.

The chain uses TRBV2 and TRBJ2-7; tentatively, D is TRBD1 (5 bases). The CDR3 runs to 14 residues. Germline V lookup: CDR1 SNHLY, CDR2 FYNNEI. V lost 9 bases to trimming and J lost 1 base, with 16 bases between them. The CDR3 region is CASQGYGLSYEQYF. The CDR3 coding sequence is TGTGCCAGTCAGGGTTACGGGTTATCCTACGAGCAGTACTTC.

The V call is TRBV13, the J call TRBJ1-2; the D is unclear. The germline CDR1 and CDR2 sequences are PRHDT and FYEKMQ (reference sequence). V was trimmed by 8 bases and J by 4 bases, leaving 26 bases between them. This CDR3 is 17 amino acids long. The CDR3 loop reads CASERVFDPPIGYGYTF. In nucleotides, the CDR3 is TGTGCCAGCGAAAGGGTCTTTGATCCTCCGATCGGCTATGGCTACACCTTC.

The V call is TRBV18, the J call TRBJ2-6; D call uncertain. The CDR3 runs 18 residues. V was pared by 3 bases and J by 0 bases, with 15 bases between. Germline CDR1 and CDR2: KGHSH and LQKENI. This CDR3 is CASSPLGIMSSGANVLTF. The CDR3 region has the DNA TGTGCCAGCTCACCGCTGGGGATAATGAGCTCTGGGGCCAACGTCCTGACTTTC.

The V and J genes are TRBV6-2 or TRBV6-3 and TRBJ1-4; 7 positions match TRBD1. CDR3 length: 15 amino acids. Losses at the gene ends were 5 bases for V and 7 bases for J; bases not matched to a gene: 10. In germline, CDR1 is MNHEY, CDR2 SVGEGT. In DNA form, the CDR3 reads TGTGCCAGCAGTAGCACAGGGGTCCCCATTGAAAAACTGTTTTTT. Protein: CASSSTGVPIEKLFF.

The chain uses TRBV5-1 and TRBJ1-1; no definite D call. In germline, CDR1 is SGHRS, CDR2 YFSETQ. Trimming removed 3 bases from V and 7 bases from J, with 13 bases in between. The CDR3 has 13 amino acids. The CDR3 here is CASSSHPEIEAFF. The DNA of the CDR3 is TGCGCCAGCAGCTCCCACCCGGAGATTGAAGCTTTCTTT.